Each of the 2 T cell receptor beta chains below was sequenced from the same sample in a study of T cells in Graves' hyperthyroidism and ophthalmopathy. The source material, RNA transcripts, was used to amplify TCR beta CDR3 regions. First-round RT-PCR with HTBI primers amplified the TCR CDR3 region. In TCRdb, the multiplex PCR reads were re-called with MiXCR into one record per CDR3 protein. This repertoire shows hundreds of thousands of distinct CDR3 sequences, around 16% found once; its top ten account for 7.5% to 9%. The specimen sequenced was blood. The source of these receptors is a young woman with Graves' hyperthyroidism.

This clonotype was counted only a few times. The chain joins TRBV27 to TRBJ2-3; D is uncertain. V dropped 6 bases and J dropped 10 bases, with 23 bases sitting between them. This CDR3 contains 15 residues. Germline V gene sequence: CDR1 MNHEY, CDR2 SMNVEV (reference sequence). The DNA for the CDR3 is TGTGCCAGCAGGCTGGCTCCCTCCCCCCCAACGTCGCAGTATTTT. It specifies CASRLAPSPPTSQYF.

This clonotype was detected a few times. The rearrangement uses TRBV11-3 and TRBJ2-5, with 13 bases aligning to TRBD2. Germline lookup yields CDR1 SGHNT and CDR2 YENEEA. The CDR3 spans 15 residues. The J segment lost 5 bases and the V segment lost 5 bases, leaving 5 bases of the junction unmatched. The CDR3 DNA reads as TGTGCCAGCAGCACCGGGACTAGCGGGATTGAGACCCAGTACTTC. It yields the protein CASSTGTSGIETQYF.